This TCR beta chain is from a study of T-cell memory formation after mild COVID-19. This clonotype was seen at least ten times. Its matching antigen is unknown. CDR3 length equals 14 residues. V gave up 2 bases and J gave up 1 base, with 7 bases separating them. CDR1 KGHSH and CDR2 LQKENI come from the germline V gene. TCRdb re-called the 5' RACE reads through MiXCR, storing one row per CDR3 protein. Of approximately 300,000 distinct CDR3 sequences listed, 15% to 20% were seen once; the top ten hold around 23%. Study conclusions and caveats: Contracting CD8+ clones were enriched in EMRA, CD4+ mainly in CM and EM.

The TCR comes from a man younger than 35 who had mild COVID-19 (a few samples of this study predate the infection). Cell type and time point are not known. The gene calls are TRBV18 and TRBJ2-3; D unclear. Input material: PBMCs or a T cell subset sorted from them (not recorded which). As DNA, the CDR3 is TGTGCCAGCTCACCAGATTCGCGCACAGATACGCAGTATTTT. It specifies CASSPDSRTDTQYF.